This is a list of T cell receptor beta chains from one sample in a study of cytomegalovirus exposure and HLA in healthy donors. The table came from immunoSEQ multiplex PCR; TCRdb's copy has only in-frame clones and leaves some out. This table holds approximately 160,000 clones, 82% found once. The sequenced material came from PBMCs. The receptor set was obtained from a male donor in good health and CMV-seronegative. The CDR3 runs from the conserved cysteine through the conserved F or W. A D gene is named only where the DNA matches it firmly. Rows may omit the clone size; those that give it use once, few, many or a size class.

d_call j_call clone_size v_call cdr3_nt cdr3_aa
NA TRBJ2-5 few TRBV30 TGTGCCTGGAGCTACGGGGGGACAAGAGAGACCCAGTACTTC CAWSYGGTRETQYF
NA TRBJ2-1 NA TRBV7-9 TGTGCCAGCAGCGGCCACAGGGTTAGGGGCAATGAGCAGTTCTTC CASSGHRVRGNEQFF
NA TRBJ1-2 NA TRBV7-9 TGTGCCAGCAGCTCCCCTCTCCAGGGGCGGGATGGCTACACCTTC CASSSPLQGRDGYTF
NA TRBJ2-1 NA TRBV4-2 TGTGCCAGCGGGCGTAGCGGTGACTACAATGAGCAGTTCTTC CASGRSGDYNEQFF
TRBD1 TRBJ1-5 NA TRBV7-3 TGTGCCAGCAGCCAGCAGGGGGGTCAGCCCCAGCATTTT CASSQQGGQPQHF
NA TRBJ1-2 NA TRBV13 TGTGCCAGCAACCAGAGGGGGAACTATGGCTACACCTTC CASNQRGNYGYTF
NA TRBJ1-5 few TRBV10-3 TGTGCCATCAGTGAGCTGGAGGGGACGCCCCAGCATTTT CAISELEGTPQHF
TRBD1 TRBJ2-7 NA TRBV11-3 TGTGCCAGCAGCCCCGGGACAGGGGGCGAGCAGTACTTC CASSPGTGGEQYF
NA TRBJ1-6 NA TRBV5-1 TGCGCCAGCAGCCTCGGGGGAGATAATTCACCCCTCCACTTT CASSLGGDNSPLHF
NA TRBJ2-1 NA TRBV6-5 TGTGCCAGCAGTTACGAACAGGGCTCCTACAATGAGCAGTTCTTC CASSYEQGSYNEQFF
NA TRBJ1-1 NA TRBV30 TGTGCCTGGGGTTCCATTTGGTGGCGGGCTTTCTTT CAWGSIWWRAFF
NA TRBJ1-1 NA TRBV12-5 TGTGCTAGTGGGGTACAGAACACTGAAGCTTTCTTT CASGVQNTEAFF
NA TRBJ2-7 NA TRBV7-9 TGTGCCAGCAGCTTAGACAGTTCCTACGAGCAGTACTTC CASSLDSSYEQYF
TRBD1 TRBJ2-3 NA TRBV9 TGTGCCAGCAGCGTATTACAGGGGGCCCCGACAGATACGCAGTATTTT CASSVLQGAPTDTQYF
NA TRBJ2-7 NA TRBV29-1 TGCAGCGTTGTATTCGGTGTCTACGAGCAGTACTTC CSVVFGVYEQYF
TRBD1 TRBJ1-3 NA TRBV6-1 TGTGCCAGCAGTGGTTTAGGGGGCCTCGCCTCTGGAAACACCATATATTTT CASSGLGGLASGNTIYF
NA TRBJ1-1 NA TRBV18 TGTGCCAGCTCACCACCACAGACAACGAACACTGAAGCTTTCTTT CASSPPQTTNTEAFF
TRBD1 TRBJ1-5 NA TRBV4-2 TGTGCCGGTGGACAGGGTGAGGGTCAGCCCCAGCATTTT CAGGQGEGQPQHF
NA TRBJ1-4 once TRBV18 TGTGCCAGCTCACCAGTCACAGCACCTAATGAAAAACTGTTTTTT CASSPVTAPNEKLFF
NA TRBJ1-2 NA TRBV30 TGTGCCTGGAGTGTTCCGGGGAACTATGGCTACACCTTC CAWSVPGNYGYTF
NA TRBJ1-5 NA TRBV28 TGTGCCAGCAGCGACAGCTACAATCAGCCCCAGCATTTT CASSDSYNQPQHF
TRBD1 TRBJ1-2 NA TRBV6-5 TGTGCCAGCAGAAGGACAGGGGATGGCTACACCTTC CASRRTGDGYTF
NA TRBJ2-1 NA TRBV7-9 TGTGCCAGCAGCGCCCGGGACTTCGGGATGTTCTTC CASSARDFGMFF
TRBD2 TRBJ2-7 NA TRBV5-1 TGCGCCAGCAGCTTAGGTCTGGCGGGGGGCGAGCAGTACTTC CASSLGLAGGEQYF
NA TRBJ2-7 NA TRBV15 TGTGCCACCAGCAGAGATTATCGAGGATACGAGCAGTACTTC CATSRDYRGYEQYF
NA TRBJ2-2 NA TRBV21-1 TGTGCCAGCAGCAAAGCTCGAGCGGCCGAGAACACCGGGGAGCTGTTTTTT CASSKARAAENTGELFF
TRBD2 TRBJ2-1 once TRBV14 TGTGCCAGCAGCCTAGGACTAGCGGGAGTTCATGAGCAGTTCTTC CASSLGLAGVHEQFF
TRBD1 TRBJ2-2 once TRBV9 TGTGCCAGCAGCCCCTACGGGACAGAGTACACCGGGGAGCTGTTTTTT CASSPYGTEYTGELFF
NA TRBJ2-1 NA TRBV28 TGTGCCAGCAGTTTAGGCGGGACTGACAATGAGCAGTTCTTC CASSLGGTDNEQFF
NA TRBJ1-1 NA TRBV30 TGTGCCTGGGACAGGAACACTGAAGCTTTCTTT CAWDRNTEAFF
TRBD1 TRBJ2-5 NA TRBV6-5 TGTGCCAGCAGCGTAACAGGGGGCCGAGAGACCCAGTACTTC CASSVTGGRETQYF
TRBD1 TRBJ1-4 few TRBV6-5 TGTGCCAGCAGTGACGGACAGGTTAATGAAAAACTGTTTTTT CASSDGQVNEKLFF
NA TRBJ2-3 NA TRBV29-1 TGCAGCGTTGAACGGGGGGCGGGAGATACGCAGTATTTT CSVERGAGDTQYF
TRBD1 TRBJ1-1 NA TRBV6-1 TGTGCCAGCAGTCGGACGAGGACAGGGGGAACTGAAGCTTTCTTT CASSRTRTGGTEAFF
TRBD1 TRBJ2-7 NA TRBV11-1 TGTGCCAGCAGCTTGGGACAGGGAGGTTTGGAGCAGTACTTC CASSLGQGGLEQYF
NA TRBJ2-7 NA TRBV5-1 TGCGCCAGCAGCTTGGAGCAGGCGAGATCCTACGAGCAGTACTTC CASSLEQARSYEQYF
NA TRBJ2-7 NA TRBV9 TGTGCCAGCAGCGTAGCCCCCACAGGCGGCCACGAGCAGTACTTC CASSVAPTGGHEQYF
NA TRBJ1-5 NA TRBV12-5 TGTGCTAGTGGTTTGGTACCAACAGGGAACCAGCCCCAGCATTTT CASGLVPTGNQPQHF
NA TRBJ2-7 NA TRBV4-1 TGCGCCAGCAGCCAAGAGGGCGTCGAGCAGTACTTC CASSQEGVEQYF
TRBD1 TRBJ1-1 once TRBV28 TGTGCCAGCGGCCCCTCGGACAGGTTGGGCACTGAAGCTTTCTTT CASGPSDRLGTEAFF
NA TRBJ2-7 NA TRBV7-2 TGTGCCAGCAGCTTAGGCCGCAGGCTATGGGAGCAGTACTTC CASSLGRRLWEQYF
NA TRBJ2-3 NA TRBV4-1 TGCGCCAGCAGCCAAGCACCATCCGCGGGCGGGAGCACAGATACGCAGTATTTT CASSQAPSAGGSTDTQYF
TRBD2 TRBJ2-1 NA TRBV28 TGTGCCAGCGGCGATGTGGGCGGGAGAGTTGCTGAGCAGTTCTTC CASGDVGGRVAEQFF
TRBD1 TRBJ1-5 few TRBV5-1 TGCGCCAGCAGCTTGATACCAGGGGGCCGCCAGCCCCAGCATTTT CASSLIPGGRQPQHF
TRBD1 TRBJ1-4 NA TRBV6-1 TGTGCCAGCAGTCGGGACAGGGTATATGAAAAACTGTTTTTT CASSRDRVYEKLFF
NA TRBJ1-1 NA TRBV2 TGTGCCAGCAGTGATATACAAGATACTGAAGCTTTCTTT CASSDIQDTEAFF
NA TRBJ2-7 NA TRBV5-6 TGTGCCAGCAGCCCGACGGACACCTCCTCCTACGAGCAGTACTTC CASSPTDTSSYEQYF
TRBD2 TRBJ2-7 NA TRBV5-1 TGCGCCAGCAGCTTAATCGGGCTAGCGGGATCTGAAGAGCAGTACTTC CASSLIGLAGSEEQYF
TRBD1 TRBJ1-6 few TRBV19 TGTGCCAGCGGGGACAGCTCCTATAATTCACCCCTCCACTTT CASGDSSYNSPLHF